The TCR beta chain described here comes from a study of T-cell memory formation after mild COVID-19. Overall study context: Largely donor-specific TCR clusters were found. Findings of the study overall: Chiefly within CM and EM were the contracting CD4+ clones; CD8+ ones were within EMRA. Clones that got smaller from day 15 to 85 had even CD4/CD8, while clones growing later tipped toward CD4+.

As concerns this clonotype: Antigen: not known.

TCR alpha and TCR beta cDNA libraries carrying sample barcodes and UMIs came from 5'RACE with constant-segment primers. TCRdb ran MiXCR on the 5' RACE reads and lists one entry per CDR3 protein. The data hold 450,000 to 650,000 distinct CDR3 sequences, with roughly 22% observed a single time. Input material: PBMCs or a T cell subset sorted from them (not recorded which). The sequence came from an adult woman who had mild COVID-19 (a few samples of this study predate the infection). Cell type and time point are not known.

The CDR3 DNA reads as TGTGCCAGCACCCGGGACTTGAACAATGAGCAGTTCTTC. It specifies CASTRDLNNEQFF. The chain carries TRBV9 and TRBJ2-1; D is perhaps TRBD2 (6 bases). Germline assignment: CDR1 SGDLS and CDR2 YYNGEE. This CDR3 contains 13 residues. V was cut by 6 bases and J by 5 bases, with 12 bases left in between.